Listed below are T cell receptor beta chains from one sample, sequenced in a study of T cell repertoires in cytomegalovirus infection. One entry per CDR3 protein results from TCRdb running MiXCR on the reads. The sample comprises some 240,000 distinct CDR3 sequences, about a sixth of which are singletons, and around 47% rests with the top ten. The sequencing sample was made of CD8+ T cells from PBMCs. These receptors all stem from a human donor in good health (CMV status not recorded). Some clones in this sample may be carry-over from other donors' samples. The CDR3 runs from the conserved cysteine through the conserved F or W. A D gene is named only where the DNA matches it firmly. Not every row has a clone size; where given, it reads once, few, many or a size class.

many,TRBJ1-1,TRBV10-3,TRBD1,CAISVGQGTEAFF,TGTGCCATCAGTGTCGGACAGGGCACTGAAGCTTTCTTT
few,TRBJ1-1,TRBV9,-,CASSGAGSEAFF,TGTGCCAGCAGCGGAGCGGGCTCTGAAGCTTTCTTT
-,TRBJ1-6,TRBV4-3,-,CASSQDEVQPLHF,TGCGCCAGCAGCCAAGATGAGGTCCAACCCCTCCACTTT
-,TRBJ1-5,TRBV6-1,TRBD1,CASITGDGQVFQPQHF,TGTGCCAGCATCACGGGAGACGGACAGGTCTTTCAGCCCCAGCATTTT
once,TRBJ1-1,TRBV6-6,-,CASSYYDEDGEAFF,TGTGCCAGCAGTTACTACGACGAGGACGGTGAAGCTTTCTTT
few,TRBJ2-1,TRBV6-1,-,CASSEAPLKPDQQFF,TGTGCCAGCAGTGAAGCGCCTTTGAAACCCGACCAGCAGTTCTTC
-,TRBJ2-1,TRBV9,TRBD2,CASSVSSGGVTLEQFF,TGTGCCAGCAGCGTATCAAGCGGGGGGGTCACACTTGAGCAGTTCTTC
-,TRBJ2-3,TRBV29-1,-,CSVYHVGDSVDTQYF,TGCAGCGTCTACCATGTAGGGGATTCTGTGGATACGCAGTATTTT
many,TRBJ1-4,TRBV7-9,TRBD1,CANSAVGQGNEKLFF,TGTGCCAACTCCGCGGTGGGACAGGGAAATGAAAAACTGTTTTTT
many,TRBJ1-5,TRBV7-2,TRBD1,CASSLDRGVDQPQHF,TGTGCCAGCAGCTTAGACAGGGGGGTAGATCAGCCCCAGCATTTT
many,TRBJ1-1,TRBV7-9,TRBD1,CASRGQGNTEAFF,TGTGCCAGCCGGGGACAGGGGAACACTGAAGCTTTCTTT